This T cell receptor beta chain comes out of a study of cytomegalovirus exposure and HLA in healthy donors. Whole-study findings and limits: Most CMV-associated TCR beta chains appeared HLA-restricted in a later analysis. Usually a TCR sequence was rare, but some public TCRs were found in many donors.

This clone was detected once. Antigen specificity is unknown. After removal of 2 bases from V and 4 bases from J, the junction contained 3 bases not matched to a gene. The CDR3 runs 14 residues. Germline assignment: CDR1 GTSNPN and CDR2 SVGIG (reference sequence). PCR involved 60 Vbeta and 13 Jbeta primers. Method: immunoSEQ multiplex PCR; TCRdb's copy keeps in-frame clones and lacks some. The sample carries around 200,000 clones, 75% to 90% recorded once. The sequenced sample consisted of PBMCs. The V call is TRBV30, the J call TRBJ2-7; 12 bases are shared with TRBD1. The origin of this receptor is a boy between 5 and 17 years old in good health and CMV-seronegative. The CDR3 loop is CAWSWGQGAYEQYF. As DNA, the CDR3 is TGTGCCTGGAGTTGGGGACAGGGGGCTTACGAGCAGTACTTC.